The 18 T cell receptor beta chains reported below all come from one sample, sequenced in a study of cytomegalovirus exposure and HLA in healthy donors. PCR employed 60 Vbeta and 13 Jbeta primers. The data were produced by immunoSEQ multiplex PCR, yet TCRdb's version contains in-frame clones alone and is incomplete. This table holds some 120,000 clones, roughly 82% found once. The sequenced sample was PBMCs. The receptor set was obtained from a man aged 18 to 30 in good health and CMV-seropositive.

The chain is built from TRBV19 and TRBJ1-1; a weak D match, TRBD1 (6 bases). Germline assignment: CDR1 LNHDA and CDR2 SQIVND (reference sequence). Deletions cut 3 bases from V and 6 bases from J, with 17 bases between. This CDR3 is 15 amino acids long. The CDR3 spells CASSIGPGEMAEAFF. The CDR3 DNA is TGTGCCAGTAGTATTGGCCCAGGGGAGATGGCTGAAGCTTTCTTT.

The chain couples TRBV18 to TRBJ1-5, with D tentatively TRBD1 (5 bases). The V and J ends lost 2 bases and 6 bases respectively, with 11 bases between them. There are 14 residues in the CDR3. Looked up from germline, CDR1 is KGHSH and CDR2 is LQKENI. The CDR3 sequence: CASSPTRGSQPQHF. The CDR3 DNA is TGTGCCAGCTCACCAACAAGGGGTTCTCAGCCCCAGCATTTT.

The gene calls are TRBV30 and TRBJ1-2; D not resolved. Trimming removed 3 bases at V and 7 bases at J, with 9 bases between. The CDR3 consists of 11 residues. The germline gives CDR1 GTSNPN, CDR2 SVGIG (reference sequence). Here the CDR3 DNA reads TGTGCCTGGAGGGAGTATGGTGGCTACACCTTC. Translated, it gives CAWREYGGYTF. Together with reference TRBV30 and TRBJ1-2, the CDR3 gives the full variable domain: SQTIHQWPATLVQPVGSPLSLECTVEGTSNPNLYWYRQAAGRGLQLLFYSVGIGQISSEVPQNLSASRPQDRQFILSSKKLLLSDSGFYLCAWREYGGYTFGSGTRLTVV.

V is TRBV29-1 and J is TRBJ2-4; 7 nucleotides match TRBD2. Germline V gene sequence: CDR1 SQVTM, CDR2 ANQGSEA. This CDR3 is built from 15 residues. V gave up 4 bases and J gave up 0 bases; unmatched junction bases: 6. Here the CDR3 reads CSVGGREGAKNIQYF. The CDR3 DNA follows: TGCAGCGTTGGGGGCAGGGAGGGAGCCAAAAACATTCAGTACTTC. Combining the CDR3 with reference TRBV29-1 and TRBJ2-4 gives the whole variable domain SAVISQKPSRDICQRGTSLTIQCQVDSQVTMMFWYRQQPGQSLTLIATANQGSEATYESGFVIDKFPISRPNLTFSTLTVSNMSPEDSSIYLCSVGGREGAKNIQYFGAGTRLSVL.

The rearrangement uses TRBV5-1 and TRBJ2-2; 7 nucleotides match TRBD2. V was pared by 8 bases and J by 4 bases, with 8 bases of the junction left unmatched. The CDR3 has 14 residues. Germline V gene data show CDR1 as SGHRS and CDR2 as YFSETQ. The CDR3 DNA reads TGCGCCAGTACAACAGCGGGGAGCACCGGGGAGCTGTTTTTT. It translates to CASTTAGSTGELFF.

This chain connects TRBV27 to TRBJ2-1, with D possibly matching TRBD2 (5 bases). CDR1 MNHEY and CDR2 SMNVEV come from the germline V gene (reference sequence). The germline V and J ends were trimmed by 4 bases and 8 bases, with 15 bases remaining between them. The CDR3 runs 14 residues. The CDR3 is CASSSIDGRDEQFF. DNA of the CDR3: TGTGCCAGCAGTTCGATCGATGGGCGGGATGAGCAGTTCTTC.

The chain links TRBV5-5 to TRBJ1-2, with D perhaps matching TRBD1 (5 bases). There are 13 residues in the CDR3. Trimming took off 0 bases at V and 8 bases at J, with 11 bases between the two ends. Germline CDR1 and CDR2: SGHKS and YYEKEE (reference sequence). The CDR3 is CASSLVGGEGYTF. The CDR3 nucleotides are TGTGCCAGCAGCTTGGTGGGGGGAGAAGGCTACACCTTC.

The rearrangement joins TRBV10-3 to TRBJ2-7, with a possible D match to TRBD2 (7 bases). Germline CDR1 ENHRY, CDR2 SYGVKD. V lost 10 bases and J 3 bases, leaving 25 bases between the germline ends. The CDR3 totals 16 residues. In nucleotides, the CDR3 is TGTGCCACCCTGGGGGCTCTGGCGGGGGCGGACTACGAGCAGTACTTC. Its protein is CATLGALAGADYEQYF.

V gene TRBV29-1 combines with J gene TRBJ2-2; possible D gene TRBD2, 5 bases. Germline V gene data show CDR1 as SQVTM and CDR2 as ANQGSEA. V dropped 6 bases and J dropped 5 bases, with 19 bases sitting between them. The CDR3 loop spans 15 amino acids. CDR3 nucleotides: TGCAGCGTCGAGCTCCGGGAACCGGTGACCGGGGAGCTGTTTTTT. Residues: CSVELREPVTGELFF.

The chain combines TRBV4-1 with TRBJ2-1; D is undetermined. The V end was cut by 0 bases, the J end by 12 bases, with 12 bases between. The CDR3 is 13 residues long. Germline V gene lookup returns CDR1 MGHRA and CDR2 YSYEKL. CDR3 amino acids: CASSQDLSPGQFF. CDR3 DNA sequence: TGCGCCAGCAGCCAAGATCTTAGCCCTGGGCAGTTCTTC.

In its sample, this clone was seen a few times. V is TRBV4-2 and J is TRBJ1-1; the D gene is possibly TRBD1 (5 bases). Germline CDR1 is LGHNA and CDR2 is YNFKEQ. Trimming took 4 bases from V and 1 from J, leaving 10 bases between them. The CDR3 spans 14 residues. This CDR3 reads CASSPPTENTEAFF. For the CDR3, the DNA is TGTGCCAGCAGCCCACCGACAGAGAACACTGAAGCTTTCTTT.

Only one count was recorded for this clone. The gene calls are TRBV5-1 and TRBJ1-2; D call uncertain. The CDR3 extends over 12 amino acids. Trimming removed 3 bases at V and 6 bases at J, with 9 bases between. Germline V gene sequence: CDR1 SGHRS, CDR2 YFSETQ. The CDR3 bases are TGCGCCAGCAGCTCAGGTATCCATGGCTACACCTTC. Protein: CASSSGIHGYTF.

This rearrangement joins TRBV15 to TRBJ1-5; 9 bases are a match to TRBD1. The germline gives CDR1 LNHNV, CDR2 YYDKDF (reference sequence). This CDR3 has 14 residues. V was pared by 3 bases and J by 7 bases, with 4 bases of the junction left unmatched. For the CDR3, the DNA is TGTGCCACCAGCAGGGACAGGGGAACGCAGCCCCAGCATTTT. Protein sequence: CATSRDRGTQPQHF.

This chain connects TRBV5-6 to TRBJ1-1; D unresolved. Germline values: CDR1 SGHDT, CDR2 YYEEEE. Trimming shortened V by 4 bases and J by 1 base, and 20 bases separated the two germline ends. The CDR3 has 17 residues. CDR3 nucleotides: TGTGCCAGCAGCGAGGACTTCGATGGCAGGACGAACACTGAAGCTTTCTTT. Its protein is CASSEDFDGRTNTEAFF.

The chain combines TRBV9 with TRBJ2-1; TRBD2 matches at 7 bases. Per germline, CDR1 SGDLS and CDR2 YYNGEE. V lost 0 bases to trimming and J lost 0 bases; unmatched junction nucleotides: 6. The CDR3 sequence is 17 residues long. CDR3 nucleotides: TGTGCCAGCAGCGTAGACCGGGACTATAGCTCCTACAATGAGCAGTTCTTC. This codes for CASSVDRDYSSYNEQFF.

The gene calls are TRBV18 and TRBJ1-1; D unresolved. The CDR3 consists of 15 residues. Germline CDR1 KGHSH, CDR2 LQKENI. Trimming took 0 bases from V and 7 from J, leaving 15 bases between them. The DNA for the CDR3 is TGTGCCAGCTCACCACCGGGTCGGGTCTCGGGTGAAGCTTTCTTT. Protein sequence: CASSPPGRVSGEAFF.

V and J are TRBV4-1 and TRBJ2-5; the D gene is possibly TRBD2 (5 bases). The J call may be mistaken, given a closer DNA end match to TRBJ2-7. The CDR3 length is 16 residues. Germline CDR1 is MGHRA and CDR2 is YSYEKL. The CDR3 DNA is TGCGCCAGCAGCCGAGGCCCAGCGGTGGACCCCTACGAGCAGTACTTC. Translating gives CASSRGPAVDPYEQYF.

The genes are TRBV5-6 and TRBJ2-5; 7 positions agree with TRBD1. The CDR3 length is 16 residues. After removal of 4 bases from V and 5 bases from J, the junction contained 14 bases not matched to a gene. The germline V gene has CDR1 SGHDT and CDR2 YYEEEE. CDR3 sequence (DNA): TGTGCCAGCAGCCCCCTCGACAGGGTCGAAGGGGAGACCCAGTACTTC. This codes for CASSPLDRVEGETQYF.